This is a list of T cell receptor beta chains from one sample in a study of T cells in Graves' hyperthyroidism and ophthalmopathy. In TCRdb, the multiplex PCR reads were re-called with MiXCR into one record per CDR3 protein. Of some 500,000 distinct CDR3 sequences listed, about an eighth are singletons. The sequencing input was blood. The receptors shown here come from a woman aged 18-35 years with Graves' hyperthyroidism. CDR3s include the opening cysteine and the closing phenylalanine or tryptophan. The D gene is left open where the match is weak. Size tells how often a clone was seen (once, few, many) or the class of an expanded clone, and some rows leave it out.

>TRBV19|NA|TRBJ2-1|NA
TGTGCCAGTAGTATAGCTGGGACCCTATACAATGAGCAGTTCTTC
CASSIAGTLYNEQFF
>TRBV10-3|many|TRBJ2-2|NA
TGTGCCATCACTGAGGGACCCGGGGAGCTGTTTTTT
CAITEGPGELFF
>TRBV10-3|once|TRBJ1-5|NA
TGTGCCATCAGTGAGCCTCAGGGACAGCCCCAGCATTTT
CAISEPQGQPQHF
>TRBV11-3|many|TRBJ1-2|TRBD1
TGTGCCAGCAGCTACCAGACAGGGAGTGGCTACACCTTC
CASSYQTGSGYTF
>TRBV30|many|TRBJ1-6|NA
TGTGCCTGGAGTGTACTCAGGGAGAGGTCACCCCTCCACTTT
CAWSVLRERSPLHF
>TRBV10-3|many|TRBJ2-5|TRBD2
TGTGCCATCAGCCGACTAGCGGGGTCCAAAGAGACCCAGTACTTC
CAISRLAGSKETQYF
>TRBV5-4|NA|TRBJ2-1|NA
TGTGCCAGCAGCTTGGTACTAGGGACTGAGCAGTTCTTC
CASSLVLGTEQFF
>TRBV27|many|TRBJ1-3|NA
TGTGCCAGCAGTGCAAGCTGGGTCTCTGGAAACACCATATATTTT
CASSASWVSGNTIYF
>TRBV5-1|NA|TRBJ2-5|TRBD2
TGCGCCAGCGGCTTAGGACTAGCGGGAGAGACCCAGTACTTC
CASGLGLAGETQYF
>TRBV12-3/TRBV12-4|many|TRBJ2-7|NA
TGTGCCAGCAGTTCTAGCCCCTACGAGCAGTACTTC
CASSSSPYEQYF
>TRBV6-1|NA|TRBJ2-7|NA
TGTGCCACCGGGGTGCGGGACATTTCGTACGAGCAGTACTTC
CATGVRDISYEQYF
>TRBV20-1|many|TRBJ2-1|TRBD2
TGCAGGGGGAGTAGCGGGAGGGCCGGCGAGCAGTTCTTC
CRGSSGRAGEQFF
>TRBV9|NA|TRBJ2-4|NA
TGTGCCAGCAGCGCCGACAGGGCCAAAAACATTCAGTACTTC
CASSADRAKNIQYF
>TRBV18|NA|TRBJ2-2|NA
TGTGCCAGCTCACCACGGGTCCGGGGCACCGGGGAGCTGTTTTTT
CASSPRVRGTGELFF
>TRBV19|many|TRBJ1-2|NA
TGTGCCAGTAGTATGTCGGCTTATGGCTACACCTTC
CASSMSAYGYTF
>TRBV3-1|NA|TRBJ2-1|NA
TGTGCCAGCAGCCCCACCCGGGCCACGGTCTCCTACAATGAGCAGTTCTTC
CASSPTRATVSYNEQFF
>TRBV28|few|TRBJ1-2|TRBD1
TGTGCCAGCAGAACCGACAGGGGGCGCAGGGGCTACACCTTC
CASRTDRGRRGYTF
>TRBV29-1|medium-sized|TRBJ2-3|NA
TGCAGCGTTCGTGGGGGACTGGTAGATACGCAGTATTTT
CSVRGGLVDTQYF
>TRBV12-3/TRBV12-4|many|TRBJ1-4|NA
TGTGCCAGCAGTTCCGACCGGGGGGACGAAAAACTGTTTTTT
CASSSDRGDEKLFF
>TRBV20-1|NA|TRBJ2-5|TRBD1
TGCAGTGCTAGAGGGGGGGACAGGGGTGGGGAGACCCAGTACTTC
CSARGGDRGGETQYF
>TRBV12-3/TRBV12-4|many|TRBJ2-1|TRBD2
TGTGCCAGCAGCCGCGGGACTAGCGTCTACAATGAGCAGTTCTTC
CASSRGTSVYNEQFF
>TRBV27|NA|TRBJ2-1|NA
TGTGCCAGCAGTGAGGGATCTCAACGTGAACAGTTCTTC
CASSEGSQREQFF
>TRBV9|many|TRBJ2-4|TRBD1
TGTGCCAGCAGCGCTCGGGACAGTCTAGCCAAAAACATTCAGTACTTC
CASSARDSLAKNIQYF
>TRBV29-1|many|TRBJ1-3|NA
TGCAGCGTTGAATGGGGCCAGGGGATCGGAAACACCATATATTTT
CSVEWGQGIGNTIYF
>TRBV7-2|few|TRBJ1-2|NA
TGTGCCAGCAGCTCCCCAGGGGCAGGAGGCTACACCTTC
CASSSPGAGGYTF
>TRBV6-1|many|TRBJ2-7|NA
TGTGCCAGCAGTGAAGAGGGCAGGGGCATCTACGAGCAGTACTTC
CASSEEGRGIYEQYF
>TRBV30|NA|TRBJ1-6|NA
TGTGCCTGGAGTGTACTATTTGGGGGGGCAAAGGGATCACCCCTCCACTTT
CAWSVLFGGAKGSPLHF
>TRBV3-1|many|TRBJ2-3|NA
TGTGCCAGCAGCCCGGCGTGGGTGGCCCTCACAGATACGCAGTATTTT
CASSPAWVALTDTQYF